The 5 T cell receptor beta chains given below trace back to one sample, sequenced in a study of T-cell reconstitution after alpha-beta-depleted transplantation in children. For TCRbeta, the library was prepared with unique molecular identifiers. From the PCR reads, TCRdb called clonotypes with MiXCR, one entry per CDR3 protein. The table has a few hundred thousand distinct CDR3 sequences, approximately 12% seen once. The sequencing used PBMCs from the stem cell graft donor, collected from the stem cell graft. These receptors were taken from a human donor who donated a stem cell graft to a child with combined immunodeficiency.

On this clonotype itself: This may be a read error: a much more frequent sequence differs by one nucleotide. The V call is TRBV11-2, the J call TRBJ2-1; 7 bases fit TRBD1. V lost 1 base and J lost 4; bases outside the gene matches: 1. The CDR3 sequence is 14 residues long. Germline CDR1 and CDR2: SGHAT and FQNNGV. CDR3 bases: TGTGCCAGCAGCTTAGTGACAGGGTACAATGAGCAGTTCTTC. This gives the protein CASSLVTGYNEQFF.

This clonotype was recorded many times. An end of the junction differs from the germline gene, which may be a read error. The CDR3 DNA is TGTGCCAGCAGCTTAGTGGGCTCCCAAGAGACCCAGTACTTC. It specifies CASSLVGSQETQYF. The V and J genes are TRBV5-1 and TRBJ2-5; unclear D gene. This CDR3 is 14 amino acids long. CDR1 and CDR2 from the germline V gene are SGHRS and YFSETQ.

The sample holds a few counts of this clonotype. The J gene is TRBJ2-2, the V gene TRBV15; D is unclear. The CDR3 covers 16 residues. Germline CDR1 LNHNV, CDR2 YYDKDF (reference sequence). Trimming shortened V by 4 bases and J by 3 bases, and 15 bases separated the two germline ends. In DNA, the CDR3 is TGTGCCACCAGCAATCCTCGGGCAGGCTACACCGGGGAGCTGTTTTTT. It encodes CATSNPRAGYTGELFF.

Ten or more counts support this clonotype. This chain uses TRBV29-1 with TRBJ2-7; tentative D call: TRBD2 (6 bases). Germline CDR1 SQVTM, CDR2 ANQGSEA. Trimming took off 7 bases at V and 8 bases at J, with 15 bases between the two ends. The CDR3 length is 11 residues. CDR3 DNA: TGCAGCGCCTGGGGGGACGGCCAGCAGTACTTC. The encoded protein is CSAWGDGQQYF.

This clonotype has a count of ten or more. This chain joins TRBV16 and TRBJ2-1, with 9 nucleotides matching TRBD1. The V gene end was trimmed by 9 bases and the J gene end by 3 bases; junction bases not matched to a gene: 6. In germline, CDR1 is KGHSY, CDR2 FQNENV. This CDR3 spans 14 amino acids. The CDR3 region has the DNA TGTGCCAGTTCGGACAGGGGAATCTACAATGAGCAGTTCTTC. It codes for CASSDRGIYNEQFF.